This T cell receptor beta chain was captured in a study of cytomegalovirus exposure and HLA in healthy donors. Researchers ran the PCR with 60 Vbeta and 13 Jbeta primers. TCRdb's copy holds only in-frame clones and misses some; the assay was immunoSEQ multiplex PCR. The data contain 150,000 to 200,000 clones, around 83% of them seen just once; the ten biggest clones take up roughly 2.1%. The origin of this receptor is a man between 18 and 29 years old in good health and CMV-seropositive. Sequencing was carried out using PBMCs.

The CDR3 here is CASSGGEQFF. The CDR3 coding sequence is TGTGCCAGCAGCGGAGGGGAGCAGTTCTTC. V usage is TRBV7-2 and J usage is TRBJ2-1; D perhaps matches TRBD2 (6 bases). V shed 5 bases and J shed 10 bases, with 6 bases lying between them. Germline CDR1 SGHTA, CDR2 FQGNSA. The CDR3 loop spans 10 amino acids.